These T cell receptor beta chains were read from a single sample in a study of beta chain features in type 1 diabetes. Assay used: immunoSEQ multiplex PCR; TCRdb lists only in-frame clones, some missing. The table records roughly 700,000 clones, roughly an eighth of them present only once. Sample: naive CD4+ T cells from blood. These receptor sequences come from a man aged 18 to 30 with type 1 diabetes. CDR3s include the opening cysteine and the closing phenylalanine or tryptophan. The D gene is left open where the match is weak. Where a row states a size, it is once, few, many or the class of an expanded clone; other rows omit it.

d_gene	v_gene	abundance	j_gene	CDR3aa	CDR3nt
.	TRBV2	few	TRBJ1-5	CASRAARVTNQPQHF	TGTGCCAGCAGGGCCGCGAGGGTTACGAATCAGCCCCAGCATTTT
.	TRBV7-2	.	TRBJ1-5	CASSLGRENQPQHF	TGTGCCAGCAGCTTGGGCCGAGAAAATCAGCCCCAGCATTTT
.	TRBV5-4	.	TRBJ2-7	CASSLAGRTIRYEQYF	TGTGCCAGCAGCTTGGCGGGGCGGACTATACGCTACGAGCAGTACTTC
.	TRBV2	.	TRBJ2-5	CASSEASRPNQETQYF	TGTGCCAGCAGTGAAGCAAGTAGGCCCAACCAAGAGACCCAGTACTTC
.	TRBV19	.	TRBJ1-6	CASISGRGSYNSPLHF	TGTGCCAGTATATCAGGGAGAGGATCCTATAATTCACCCCTCCACTTT
.	TRBV25-1	few	TRBJ2-6	CASSIWGANVLTF	TGTGCCAGCAGCATCTGGGGGGCCAACGTCCTGACTTTC
.	TRBV7-9	.	TRBJ2-3	CASSNDFTSTDTQYF	TGTGCCAGCAGTAACGATTTCACTAGCACAGATACGCAGTATTTT
TRBD1	TRBV29-1	.	TRBJ1-1	CSDRGFGTEAFF	TGCAGCGACAGGGGTTTTGGCACTGAAGCTTTCTTT
.	TRBV23-1	.	TRBJ1-5	CASSLCQGPASNQPQHF	TGCGCCAGCAGTCTTTGCCAGGGTCCGGCGAGCAATCAGCCCCAGCATTTT
.	TRBV5-1	few	TRBJ2-5	CASSLVAGAEETQYF	TGCGCCAGCAGCTTGGTTGCGGGGGCAGAAGAGACCCAGTACTTC
.	TRBV27	few	TRBJ2-3	CASSLTAADTQYF	TGTGCCAGCAGCCTGACAGCGGCAGATACGCAGTATTTT
.	TRBV5-4	.	TRBJ2-5	CASSLVAAQETQYF	TGTGCCAGCAGCTTGGTGGCAGCCCAAGAGACCCAGTACTTC
.	TRBV5-1	few	TRBJ2-4	CASSLVGSAKNIQYF	TGCGCCAGCAGCTTGGTGGGTTCCGCCAAAAACATTCAGTACTTC
.	TRBV9	.	TRBJ2-5	CASSVVGGDLQETQYF	TGTGCCAGCAGCGTAGTCGGCGGGGACCTCCAAGAGACCCAGTACTTC
.	TRBV2	.	TRBJ2-3	CASSVGPDTQYF	TGTGCCAGCAGTGTGGGGCCAGATACGCAGTATTTT
.	TRBV7-2	few	TRBJ2-7	CATRDTSYEQYF	TGTGCCACCCGGGACACCTCCTACGAGCAGTACTTC
.	TRBV20-1	.	TRBJ2-7	CSATLGGEQYF	TGCAGTGCTACACTGGGCGGCGAGCAGTACTTC
TRBD1	TRBV27	.	TRBJ2-2	CASSLRSTDGTGGTGELFF	TGTGCCAGCAGTTTAAGGTCCACGGACGGGACAGGGGGCACCGGGGAGCTGTTTTTT
.	TRBV2	few	TRBJ1-1	CASSEARHMNTEAFF	TGTGCCAGCAGTGAAGCGCGCCATATGAACACTGAAGCTTTCTTT
TRBD2	TRBV28	few	TRBJ2-3	CASSLSGDFTDTQYF	TGTGCCAGCAGTTTGAGCGGGGACTTCACAGATACGCAGTATTTT
.	TRBV7-2	.	TRBJ2-7	CASSLRGATSYEQYF	TGTGCCAGCAGCTTACGGGGGGCAACTTCCTACGAGCAGTACTTC
TRBD2	TRBV28	few	TRBJ2-5	CASSPGGGVGTQYF	TGTGCCAGCAGCCCAGGCGGGGGAGTAGGGACCCAGTACTTC
.	TRBV9	.	TRBJ1-2	CASSPSGGGSYGYTF	TGTGCCAGCAGCCCCTCCGGGGGGGGTAGCTATGGCTACACCTTC
.	TRBV18	few	TRBJ1-4	CASSPSLEAGEKLFF	TGTGCCAGCTCCCCATCGTTGGAGGCCGGGGAAAAACTGTTTTTT
TRBD1	TRBV28	.	TRBJ1-1	CASSSGGQPEAFF	TGTGCCAGCAGTTCGGGGGGACAGCCTGAAGCTTTCTTT